Shown below are 10 T cell receptor beta chains from a single sample sequenced in a study of breast tumors, draining lymph nodes, adjacent tissues. Breast cancer patients provided tissue from their axillary draining lymph nodes. From the multiplex PCR reads, TCRdb called clonotypes with MiXCR, one entry per CDR3 protein. This sample has some 83,000 distinct CDR3 sequences, with about 21% found just once. Sequenced: axillary lymph node tissue. Receptor source: a female donor with breast cancer. Some clones in this sample may be carry-over from other donors' samples.

Many counts were recorded for this clonotype. This rearrangement joins TRBV20-1 to TRBJ2-5; D not certain. V was pared by 2 bases and J by 5 bases, with 21 bases between. CDR1 and CDR2 (germline): DFQATT, SNEGSKA (reference sequence). This CDR3 region has 16 residues. The CDR3 nucleotides are TGCAGTGCTAGACCTTACGAACGGTCCATCGGGGAGACCCAGTACTTC. Protein sequence: CSARPYERSIGETQYF.

This clonotype was recorded at least ten times. This chain uses TRBV5-6 with TRBJ2-6; D may correspond to TRBD1 or TRBD2 (5 bases each). Germline V gene lookup returns CDR1 SGHDT and CDR2 YYEEEE. Trimming removed 1 base at V and 4 bases at J, with 12 bases between. The CDR3 length is 16 residues. The CDR3 DNA reads TGTGCCAGCAGCTTGTGGGGGTGGGCAGGGGCCAACGTCCTGACTTTC. This gives the protein CASSLWGWAGANVLTF.

There are many counts of this clonotype. This chain uses TRBV5-1 with TRBJ2-1; a possible D gene is TRBD2 (6 bases). The V gene's germline CDR1 is SGHRS and CDR2 YFSETQ. The length of the CDR3 is 18 residues. Deletions cut 0 bases from V and 0 bases from J, with 16 bases between. The CDR3 here is CASSLATLAVSSYNEQFF. The CDR3 nucleotides are TGCGCCAGCAGCTTGGCCACGTTAGCGGTGAGCTCCTACAATGAGCAGTTCTTC.

This clonotype has ten or more counts. This chain connects TRBV10-3 to TRBJ2-1; D possibly matches TRBD1 or TRBD2 (5 bases each). The CDR3 is 17 amino acids. Germline V gives CDR1 ENHRY, CDR2 SYGVKD. Trimming pared 3 bases from V and 10 bases from J, leaving 25 bases between. The CDR3 bases are TGTGCCATCAGTGACTCCGCCTGGGACCTGTCAAAAAGGGAGCAGTTCTTC. Residues: CAISDSAWDLSKREQFF.

This clonotype has just a few counts. The chain employs TRBV7-2 and TRBJ2-2; 11 positions agree with TRBD1. This CDR3 contains 17 residues. The V gene end was trimmed by 4 bases and the J gene end by 6 bases; junction bases not matched to a gene: 10. Germline V gene data show CDR1 as SGHTA and CDR2 as FQGNSA. CDR3 sequence: CASSSGQGAQRAGELFF. In DNA form, the CDR3 reads TGTGCCAGCAGCTCCGGACAGGGGGCTCAAAGGGCCGGGGAGCTGTTTTTT.

This clonotype was picked up a small number of times. This chain joins TRBV5-4 and TRBJ2-3; D unresolved. Germline lookup yields CDR1 SGHNT and CDR2 YYREEE (reference sequence). Trimming shortened V by 4 bases and J by 4 bases, and 4 bases separated the two germline ends. CDR3 length: 11 residues. CDR3 loop: CASSQSDTQYF. In DNA form, the CDR3 reads TGTGCCAGCAGCCAGTCAGATACGCAGTATTTT.

This clonotype has just a few counts. V and J are TRBV4-2 and TRBJ2-1; TRBD2 matches 9 bases. The CDR3 has 17 residues. V was clipped by 4 bases and J by 4 bases; unmatched bases: 11. Germline V gives CDR1 LGHNA, CDR2 YNFKEQ. The CDR3 nucleotides are TGTGCCAGCAGCCGATCTTTAGCGGGAGCTAAGTACAATGAGCAGTTCTTC. This sequence encodes CASSRSLAGAKYNEQFF.

This clonotype was seen repeatedly, ten times or more. The V call is TRBV7-9, the J call TRBJ2-7; 14 bases are a match to TRBD2. CDR1 is SEHNR, CDR2 FQNEAQ, per germline (reference sequence). V trimming: 6 bases; J trimming: 4 bases; junction bases outside the gene matches: 2. The CDR3 consists of 14 residues. In nucleotides, the CDR3 is TGTGCCAGCAGGGGGACTAGCGGGAGTTACGAGCAGTACTTC. Amino acids: CASRGTSGSYEQYF.

The sample holds many counts of this clonotype. The V gene is TRBV5-1, the J gene TRBJ2-2; D is unclear. There are 12 residues in the CDR3. The V gene's germline CDR1 is SGHRS and CDR2 YFSETQ. The V and J ends lost 7 bases and 3 bases respectively, with 7 bases between them. The CDR3 region has the DNA TGCGCCAGCGGGGTTTACACCGGGGAGCTGTTTTTT. It is translated as CASGVYTGELFF.

This clonotype was seen repeatedly, ten times or more. V and J are TRBV20-1 and TRBJ2-7, with 11 positions matching TRBD2. The CDR3 covers 15 residues. J was trimmed by 2 bases and V by 6 bases; bases with no gene match: 9. Per the germline V gene, CDR1 is DFQATT and CDR2 is SNEGSKA (reference sequence). Here the CDR3 reads CSATPLAGAPYEQYF. In nucleotides, the CDR3 is TGCAGTGCCACTCCACTAGCGGGAGCCCCCTACGAGCAGTACTTC.